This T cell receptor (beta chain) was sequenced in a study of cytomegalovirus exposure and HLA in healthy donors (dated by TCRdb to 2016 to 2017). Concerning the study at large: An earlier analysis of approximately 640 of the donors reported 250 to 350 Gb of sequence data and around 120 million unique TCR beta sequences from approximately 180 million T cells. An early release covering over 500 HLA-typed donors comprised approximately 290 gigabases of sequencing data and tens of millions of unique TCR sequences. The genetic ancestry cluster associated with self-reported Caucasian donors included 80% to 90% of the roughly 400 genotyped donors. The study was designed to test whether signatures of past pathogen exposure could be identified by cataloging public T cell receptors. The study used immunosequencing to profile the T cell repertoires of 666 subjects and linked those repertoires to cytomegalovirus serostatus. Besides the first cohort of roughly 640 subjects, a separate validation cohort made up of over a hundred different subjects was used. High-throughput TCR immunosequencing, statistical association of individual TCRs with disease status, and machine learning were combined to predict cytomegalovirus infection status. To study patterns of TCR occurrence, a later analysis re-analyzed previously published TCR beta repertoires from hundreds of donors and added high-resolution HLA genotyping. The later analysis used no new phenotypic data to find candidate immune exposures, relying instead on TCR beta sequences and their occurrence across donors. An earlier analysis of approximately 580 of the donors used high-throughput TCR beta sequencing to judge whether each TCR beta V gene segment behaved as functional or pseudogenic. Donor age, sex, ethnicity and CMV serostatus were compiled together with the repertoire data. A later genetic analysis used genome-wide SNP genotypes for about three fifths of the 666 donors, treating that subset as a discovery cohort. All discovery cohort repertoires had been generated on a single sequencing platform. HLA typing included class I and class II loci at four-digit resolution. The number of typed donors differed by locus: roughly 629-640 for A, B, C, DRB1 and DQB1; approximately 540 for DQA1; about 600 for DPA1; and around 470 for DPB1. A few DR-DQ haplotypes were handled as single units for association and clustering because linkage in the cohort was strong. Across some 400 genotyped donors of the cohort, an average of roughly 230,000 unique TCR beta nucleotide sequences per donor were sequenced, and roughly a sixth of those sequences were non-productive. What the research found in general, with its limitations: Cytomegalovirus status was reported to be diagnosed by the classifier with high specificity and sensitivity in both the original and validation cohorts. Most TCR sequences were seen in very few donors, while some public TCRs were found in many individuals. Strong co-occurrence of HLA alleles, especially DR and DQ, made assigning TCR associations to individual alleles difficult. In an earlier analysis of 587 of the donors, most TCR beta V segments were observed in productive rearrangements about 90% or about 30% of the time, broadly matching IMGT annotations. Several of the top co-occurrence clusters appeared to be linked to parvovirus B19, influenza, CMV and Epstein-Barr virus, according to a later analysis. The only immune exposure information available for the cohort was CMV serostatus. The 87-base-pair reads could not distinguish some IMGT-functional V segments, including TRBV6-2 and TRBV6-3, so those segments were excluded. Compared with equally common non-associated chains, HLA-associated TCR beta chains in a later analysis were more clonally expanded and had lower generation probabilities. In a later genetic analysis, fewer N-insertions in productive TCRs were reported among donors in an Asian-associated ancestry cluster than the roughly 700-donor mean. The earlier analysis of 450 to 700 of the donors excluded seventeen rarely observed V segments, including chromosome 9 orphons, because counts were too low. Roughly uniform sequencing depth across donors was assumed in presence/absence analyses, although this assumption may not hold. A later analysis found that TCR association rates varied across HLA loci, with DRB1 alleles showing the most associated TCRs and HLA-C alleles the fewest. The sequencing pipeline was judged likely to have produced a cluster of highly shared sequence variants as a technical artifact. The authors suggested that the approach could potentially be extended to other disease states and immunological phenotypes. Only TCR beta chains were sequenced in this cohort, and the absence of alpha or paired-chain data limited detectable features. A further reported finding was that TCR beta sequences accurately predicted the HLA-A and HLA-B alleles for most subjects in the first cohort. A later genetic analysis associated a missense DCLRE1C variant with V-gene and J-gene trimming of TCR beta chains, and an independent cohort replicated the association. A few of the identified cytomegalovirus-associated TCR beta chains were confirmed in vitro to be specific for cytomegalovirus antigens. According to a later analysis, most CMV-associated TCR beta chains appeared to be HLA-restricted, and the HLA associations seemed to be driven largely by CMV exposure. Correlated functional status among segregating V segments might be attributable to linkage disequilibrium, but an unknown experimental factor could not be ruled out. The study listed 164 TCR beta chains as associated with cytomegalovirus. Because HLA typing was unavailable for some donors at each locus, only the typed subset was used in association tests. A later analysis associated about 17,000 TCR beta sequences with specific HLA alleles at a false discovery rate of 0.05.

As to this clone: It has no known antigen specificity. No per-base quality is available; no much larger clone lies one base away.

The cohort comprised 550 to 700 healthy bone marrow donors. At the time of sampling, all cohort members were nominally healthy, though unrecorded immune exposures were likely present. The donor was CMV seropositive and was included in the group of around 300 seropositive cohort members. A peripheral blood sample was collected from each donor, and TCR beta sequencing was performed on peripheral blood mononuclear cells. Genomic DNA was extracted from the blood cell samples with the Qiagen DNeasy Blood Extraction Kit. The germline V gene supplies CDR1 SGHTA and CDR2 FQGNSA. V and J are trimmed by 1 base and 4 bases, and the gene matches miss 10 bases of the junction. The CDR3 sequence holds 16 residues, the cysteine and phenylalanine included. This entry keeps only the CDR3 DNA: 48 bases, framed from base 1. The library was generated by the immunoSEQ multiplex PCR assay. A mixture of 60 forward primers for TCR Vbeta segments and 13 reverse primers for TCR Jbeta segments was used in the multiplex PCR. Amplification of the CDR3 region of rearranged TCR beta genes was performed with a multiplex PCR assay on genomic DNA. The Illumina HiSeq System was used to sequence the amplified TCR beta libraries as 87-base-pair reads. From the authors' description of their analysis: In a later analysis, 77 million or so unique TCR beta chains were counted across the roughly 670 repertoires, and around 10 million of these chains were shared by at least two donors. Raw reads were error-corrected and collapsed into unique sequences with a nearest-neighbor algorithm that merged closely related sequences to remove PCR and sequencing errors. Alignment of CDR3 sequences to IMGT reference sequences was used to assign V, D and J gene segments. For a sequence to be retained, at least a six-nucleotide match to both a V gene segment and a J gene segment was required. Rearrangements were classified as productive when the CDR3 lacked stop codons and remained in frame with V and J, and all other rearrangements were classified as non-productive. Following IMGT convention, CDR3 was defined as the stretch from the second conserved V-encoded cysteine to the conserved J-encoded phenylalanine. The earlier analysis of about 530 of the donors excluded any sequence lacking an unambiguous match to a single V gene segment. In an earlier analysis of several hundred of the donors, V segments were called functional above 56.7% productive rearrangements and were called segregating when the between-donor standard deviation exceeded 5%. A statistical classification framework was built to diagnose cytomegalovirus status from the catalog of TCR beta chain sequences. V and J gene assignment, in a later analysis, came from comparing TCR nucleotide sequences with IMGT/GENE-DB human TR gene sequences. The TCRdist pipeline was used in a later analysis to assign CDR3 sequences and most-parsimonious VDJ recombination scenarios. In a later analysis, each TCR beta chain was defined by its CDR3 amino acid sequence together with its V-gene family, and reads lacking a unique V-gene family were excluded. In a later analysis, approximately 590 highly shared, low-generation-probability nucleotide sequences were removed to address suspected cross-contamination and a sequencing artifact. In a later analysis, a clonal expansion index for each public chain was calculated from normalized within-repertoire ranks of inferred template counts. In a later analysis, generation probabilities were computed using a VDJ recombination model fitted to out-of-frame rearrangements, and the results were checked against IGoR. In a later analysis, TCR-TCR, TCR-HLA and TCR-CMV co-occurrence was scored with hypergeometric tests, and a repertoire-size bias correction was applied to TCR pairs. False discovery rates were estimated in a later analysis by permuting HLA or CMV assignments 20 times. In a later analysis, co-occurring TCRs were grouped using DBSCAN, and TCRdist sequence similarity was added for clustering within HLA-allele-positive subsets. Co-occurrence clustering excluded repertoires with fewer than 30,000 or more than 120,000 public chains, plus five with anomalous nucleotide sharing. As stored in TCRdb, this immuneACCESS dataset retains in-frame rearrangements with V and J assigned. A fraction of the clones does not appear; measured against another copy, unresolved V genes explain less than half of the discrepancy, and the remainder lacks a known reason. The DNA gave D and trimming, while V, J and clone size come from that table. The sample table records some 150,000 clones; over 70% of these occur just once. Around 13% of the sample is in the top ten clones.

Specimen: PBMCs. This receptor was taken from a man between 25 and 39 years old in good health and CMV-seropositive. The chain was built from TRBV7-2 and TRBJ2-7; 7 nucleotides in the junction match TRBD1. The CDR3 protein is CASSLGTRDRGYEQYF. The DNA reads TGTGCCAGCAGCTTAGGGACCCGGGACAGAGGTTACGAGCAGTACTTC.